A single sample gave rise to the 30 T cell receptor beta chains below, sequenced in a study of T cell changes during pregnancy in multiple sclerosis. The data were produced by immunoSEQ multiplex PCR, yet TCRdb's version contains in-frame clones alone and is incomplete. The profile covers about 89,000 clones, with 92% appearing a single time and about 2% taken by the ten largest. This material consisted of peripheral blood, taken after pregnancy. These receptors were obtained from a female donor in good health, enrolled as a control in a pregnancy study.

This sequence joins TRBV6-1 and TRBJ1-5; D might be TRBD1 (5 bases). CDR1 and CDR2 (germline): MNHNS, SASEGT. V shed 5 bases and J shed 5 bases, with 10 bases lying between them. CDR3 length: 13 residues. The CDR3 spells CASSIQADQPQHF. The CDR3 DNA sequence: TGTGCCAGCAGTATACAGGCTGATCAGCCCCAGCATTTT.

This clone has just one count. V is TRBV19 and J is TRBJ2-6; maybe TRBD2 (6 bases). CDR1 is LNHDA and CDR2 is SQIVND in the germline V gene (reference sequence). The CDR3 runs to 18 residues. Trimming removed 1 base at V and 0 bases at J, with 13 bases between. The CDR3 reads CASSIGSGVISGANVLTF. CDR3 bases: TGTGCCAGTAGTATAGGGTCGGGAGTGATCTCTGGGGCCAACGTCCTGACTTTC. Using reference TRBV19 and TRBJ2-6 for the parts outside the CDR3, the full variable domain is DGGITQSPKYLFRKEGQNVTLSCEQNLNHDAMYWYRQDPGQGLRLIYYSQIVNDFQKGDIAEGYSVSREKKESFPLTVTSAQKNPTAFYLCASSIGSGVISGANVLTFGAGSRLTVL.

The V call is TRBV9, the J call TRBJ1-1; 7 bases are shared with TRBD1. This CDR3 has 14 residues. J was trimmed by 1 base and V by 3 bases; bases with no gene match: 3. The germline V gene has CDR1 SGDLS and CDR2 YYNGEE. CDR3 bases: TGTGCCAGCAGCGAACGGACAGGGAACACTGAAGCTTTCTTT. Its translation is CASSERTGNTEAFF.

The chain employs TRBV4-2 and TRBJ1-3, with D possibly TRBD1 on 6 matching bases. CDR3 length: 16 amino acids. CDR1 and CDR2 (germline): LGHNA, YNFKEQ. The germline V and J ends were trimmed by 0 bases and 3 bases, with 12 bases remaining between them. CDR3 protein: CASSQEPGQFGNTIYF. CDR3 DNA: TGTGCCAGCAGCCAAGAGCCCGGACAGTTTGGAAACACCATATATTTT.

The chain uses TRBV10-3 and TRBJ1-2; 7 bases match TRBD1. This CDR3 spans 16 amino acids. Per the germline V gene, CDR1 is ENHRY and CDR2 is SYGVKD. The V and J ends lost 5 bases and 0 bases, in that order; junction bases with no gene match: 9. The CDR3, as DNA: TGTGCCATCAGTTCAAATTACAGGGGTACTAACTATGGCTACACCTTC. Its protein is CAISSNYRGTNYGYTF.

This chain's CDR3 is CASSRLQEKIETQYF. The CDR3 nucleotides read TGTGCCAGCAGCCGCTTACAGGAAAAGATAGAGACCCAGTACTTC. The rearrangement uses TRBV4-2 and TRBJ2-5; D might be TRBD1 (5 bases). Germline assignment: CDR1 LGHNA and CDR2 YNFKEQ. The V and J ends lost 4 bases and 4 bases respectively, with 16 bases between them. CDR3 length equals 15 residues.

V and J are TRBV19 and TRBJ2-1; 13 positions match TRBD2. The CDR3 extends over 20 amino acids. From germline, CDR1 is LNHDA and CDR2 SQIVND (reference sequence). V lost 3 bases, J lost 0 bases, and 11 bases stayed unmatched. The DNA of the CDR3 is TGTGCCAGTAGTATTTATTCCGGGACTAGCGGGGCCCCCTCCTACAATGAGCAGTTCTTC. Protein product: CASSIYSGTSGAPSYNEQFF.

The chain combines TRBV30 with TRBJ1-5; weak D call: TRBD1 (5 bases). This CDR3 contains 14 residues. Germline loops: CDR1 GTSNPN, CDR2 SVGIG (reference sequence). Trimming removed 5 bases at V and 4 bases at J, with 15 bases between. CDR3 nucleotide sequence: TGTGCCTGGGCCCGACCCGGGGGTAATCAGCCCCAGCATTTT. Encoded protein: CAWARPGGNQPQHF.

The CDR3 DNA reads TGTGCCAGCAAAATGACAGGGGTGTCTGGGGCCAACGTCCTGACTTTC. Translating gives CASKMTGVSGANVLTF. The V and J genes are TRBV27 and TRBJ2-6; 8 nucleotides line up with TRBD1. Looked up from germline, CDR1 is MNHEY and CDR2 is SMNVEV (reference sequence). The trim removed 7 bases at V and 1 base at J, leaving 6 bases unmatched. CDR3 size: 16 residues.

The chain recombines TRBV7-9 with TRBJ1-2; TRBD1 agrees at 8 bases. The germline V gene encodes CDR1 SEHNR and CDR2 FQNEAQ (reference sequence). The length of the CDR3 is 13 residues. Unmatched junction bases numbered 1, after V lost 1 base and J lost 6 bases. CDR3 loop: CASSLVDRDGYTF. The CDR3 DNA reads TGTGCCAGCAGCTTAGTGGACAGGGATGGCTACACCTTC.

This chain connects TRBV5-5 to TRBJ1-5; D is ambiguous. This CDR3 has 15 amino acids. CDR1 and CDR2 from the germline V gene are SGHKS and YYEKEE (reference sequence). V was trimmed by 0 bases and J by 2 bases, leaving 9 bases between them. CDR3 nucleotides: TGTGCCAGCAGCTTGGAAGCAGGCCGCAATCAGCCCCAGCATTTT. Its protein is CASSLEAGRNQPQHF.

The count of this clone is one. The chain uses TRBV7-2 and TRBJ1-2; TRBD1 matches 9 bases. The CDR3 covers 15 residues. From germline, CDR1 is SGHTA and CDR2 FQGNSA. The J segment lost 7 bases and the V segment lost 7 bases, leaving 13 bases of the junction unmatched. In DNA, the CDR3 is TGTGCCAGCACCTTGGATCGGGACAGGGTCACTGGCTACACCTTC. This codes for CASTLDRDRVTGYTF.

V gene TRBV5-1 combines with J gene TRBJ2-1, with 14 nucleotides matching TRBD2. CDR1 is SGHRS and CDR2 is YFSETQ in the germline V gene. The CDR3 length is 15 residues. The trim removed 4 bases at V and 9 bases at J, leaving 6 bases unmatched. The CDR3 loop reads CASSLGTSGSSEQFF. In nucleotides, the CDR3 is TGCGCCAGCAGCCTCGGGACTAGCGGGAGTAGTGAGCAGTTCTTC. Complete variable domain (other parts from reference TRBV5-1 and TRBJ2-1): KAGVTQTPRYLIKTRGQQVTLSCSPISGHRSVSWYQQTPGQGLQFLFEYFSETQRNKGNFPGRFSGRQFSNSRSEMNVSTLELGDSALYLCASSLGTSGSSEQFFGPGTRLTVL.

The chain is built from TRBV11-2 and TRBJ2-1; D call uncertain. Trimming cost V 3 bases and J 6 bases, with 24 bases left between them. The germline V gene encodes CDR1 SGHAT and CDR2 FQNNGV. This CDR3 contains 18 residues. CDR3 coding DNA: TGTGCCAGCAGCTTGGAGTTATCCGACTCCCCCTGGGTCAATGAGCAGTTCTTC. This gives the protein CASSLELSDSPWVNEQFF.

This clone was counted a few times. The chain carries TRBV5-1 and TRBJ2-1; 11 positions match TRBD2. V trimming: 0 bases; J trimming: 4 bases; junction bases outside the gene matches: 3. Germline lookup yields CDR1 SGHRS and CDR2 YFSETQ. This CDR3 spans 16 amino acids. CDR3 amino acids: CASSLGGTSGYNEQFF. CDR3 nucleotide sequence: TGCGCCAGCAGCTTGGGAGGGACTAGCGGATACAATGAGCAGTTCTTC.

CDR3 amino acids: CAISESSWERDTDTQYF. CDR3 bases: TGTGCCATCAGTGAGTCTTCTTGGGAGCGGGACACAGATACGCAGTATTTT. This chain uses TRBV10-3 with TRBJ2-3, with 7 bases matching TRBD2. Per germline, CDR1 ENHRY and CDR2 SYGVKD. V gave up 0 bases and J gave up 2 bases; unmatched junction bases: 8. The CDR3 is 17 residues long.

This chain joins TRBV2 and TRBJ1-2; a possible D gene is TRBD1 (5 bases). The CDR3 runs to 11 residues. Trimming removed 8 bases at V and 5 bases at J, with 9 bases between. Per the germline V gene, CDR1 is SNHLY and CDR2 is FYNNEI. CDR3 residues: CASLQVYGYTF. The CDR3 bases are TGTGCCAGCCTACAGGTATATGGCTACACCTTC.

V usage is TRBV5-1 and J usage is TRBJ2-5, with 11 nucleotides matching TRBD2. Germline V lookup: CDR1 SGHRS, CDR2 YFSETQ. The J segment lost 4 bases and the V segment lost 5 bases, leaving 10 bases of the junction unmatched. CDR3 length equals 16 residues. The CDR3 DNA reads TGCGCCAGCAGTCCACTAGCGGGGGCCACGGGAGAGACCCAGTACTTC. Protein sequence: CASSPLAGATGETQYF.

This clone was detected only once. A read error may produce the germline difference seen at one junction end. The chain recombines TRBV7-9 with TRBJ2-7; TRBD1 matches at 7 bases. This CDR3 spans 12 amino acids. The germline CDR1 and CDR2 sequences are SEHNR and FQNEAQ (reference sequence). The CDR3 spells CASSLAQGTVHF. CDR3 coding DNA: TGTGCCAGCAGCTTAGCGCAGGGGACAGTTCACTTC.

The chain recombines TRBV6-4 with TRBJ2-7; weak D call: TRBD1 (6 bases). Trimming removed 5 bases at V and 2 bases at J, with 13 bases between. The CDR3 is 14 residues long. Looked up from germline, CDR1 is MRHNA and CDR2 is SNTAGT. Here the CDR3 DNA reads TGTGCCAGCAGTTCTACTTGGGACACCTACGAGCAGTACTTC. It encodes CASSSTWDTYEQYF.

The V and J genes are TRBV27 and TRBJ2-2, with a weak D call TRBD1 (5 bases). There are 15 residues in the CDR3. Germline values: CDR1 MNHEY, CDR2 SMNVEV (reference sequence). V was cut by 6 bases and J by 1 base, with 12 bases left in between. CDR3 sequence (DNA): TGTGCCAGCAGACCCCTAGGGGAGAACACCGGGGAGCTGTTTTTT. This sequence encodes CASRPLGENTGELFF.

CDR3 sequence: CASSRLGGSHQPQHF. The CDR3 DNA is TGTGCCAGCAGTCGACTAGGAGGATCCCATCAGCCCCAGCATTTT. V and J are TRBV7-9 and TRBJ1-5; no firm D call. This CDR3 has 15 residues. The germline CDR1 and CDR2 sequences are SEHNR and FQNEAQ (reference sequence). Between the trimmed V and J ends, which lost 6 bases and 5 bases, there was a span of 17 bases.

This sequence joins TRBV7-9 and TRBJ1-4, with TRBD1 matching 11 bases. V lost 5 bases and J lost 6; bases outside the gene matches: 5. This CDR3 is 15 amino acids long. Germline V gene sequence: CDR1 SEHNR, CDR2 FQNEAQ (reference sequence). The CDR3 sequence: CASSPGTGGDEKLFF. Here the CDR3 DNA reads TGTGCCAGCAGCCCAGGGACAGGGGGTGATGAAAAACTGTTTTTT.

Note on this clone: The same CDR3 also results from other DNA sequences found in this sample. The chain links TRBV7-9 to TRBJ1-5; TRBD1 matches 10 bases. CDR1 and CDR2 from the germline V gene are SEHNR and FQNEAQ (reference sequence). The CDR3 consists of 15 residues. With 6 bases clipped from V and 5 bases from J, the junction kept 7 bases outside the gene matches. As DNA, the CDR3 is TGTGCCAGCAGTCCGACAGGGGGCTCAGATCAGCCCCAGCATTTT. Translated: CASSPTGGSDQPQHF.

The sample holds a few counts of this clone. The chain has TRBV5-6 and TRBJ2-2, with 10 nucleotides matching TRBD2. CDR1 and CDR2 (germline): SGHDT, YYEEEE. CDR3 length: 17 amino acids. V was clipped by 0 bases and J by 2 bases; unmatched bases: 4. The CDR3 DNA reads TGTGCCAGCAGCTTGGCCACTAGCGGGGACAACACCGGGGAGCTGTTTTTT. As protein: CASSLATSGDNTGELFF.

The V call is TRBV28, the J call TRBJ1-6, with D maybe TRBD1 (5 bases). Germline V lookup: CDR1 MDHEN, CDR2 SYDVKM. Trimming pared 2 bases from V and 9 bases from J, leaving 14 bases between. The CDR3 consists of 15 residues. The CDR3 bases are TGTGCCAGCAGTTTACAGGGCCCATATGCTTCACCCCTCCACTTT. Its translation: CASSLQGPYASPLHF.

This CDR3 is CASRILTTNSPLHF. The CDR3 nucleotides read TGTGCCAGCAGGATTTTAACTACTAATTCACCCCTCCACTTT. The chain uses TRBV5-4 and TRBJ1-6; D gene ambiguous. CDR1 and CDR2 (germline): SGHNT, YYREEE (reference sequence). V dropped 5 bases and J dropped 6 bases, with 12 bases sitting between them. CDR3 size: 14 residues. Full variable domain (rest looked up from reference TRBV5-4 and TRBJ1-6): ETGVTQSPTHLIKTRGQQVTLRCSSQSGHNTVSWYQQALGQGPQFIFQYYREEENGRGNFPPRFSGLQFPNYSSELNVNALELDDSALYLCASRILTTNSPLHFGNGTRLTVT.

The chain recombines TRBV11-3 with TRBJ2-1; possibly TRBD2 for D (5 bases). Per the germline V gene, CDR1 is SGHNT and CDR2 is YENEEA. The CDR3 consists of 13 residues. V lost 6 bases, J lost 7 bases, and 13 bases lay in between. The CDR3 is CASSAGEGNEQFF. In DNA form, the CDR3 reads TGTGCCAGCAGTGCCGGAGAGGGAAATGAGCAGTTCTTC.

The chain combines TRBV14 with TRBJ2-1; 7 bases fit TRBD2. The CDR3 has 18 residues. J gave up 4 bases and V 4 bases, and 16 bases lay outside the gene matches. The V gene's germline CDR1 is SGHDN and CDR2 FVKESK. The CDR3 reads CASSPLFPSSGYYNEQFF. The DNA of the CDR3 is TGTGCCAGCAGCCCATTATTTCCGTCTAGCGGTTATTACAATGAGCAGTTCTTC.

CDR3 protein: CASSRDRNGYTF. In DNA form, the CDR3 reads TGTGCCAGCAGCCGGGACAGGAATGGCTACACCTTC. The gene calls are TRBV7-2 and TRBJ1-2; 8 nucleotides agree with TRBD1. V lost 5 bases, J lost 6 bases, and 2 bases stayed unmatched. The length of the CDR3 is 12 residues. CDR1 and CDR2 from the germline V gene are SGHTA and FQGNSA.